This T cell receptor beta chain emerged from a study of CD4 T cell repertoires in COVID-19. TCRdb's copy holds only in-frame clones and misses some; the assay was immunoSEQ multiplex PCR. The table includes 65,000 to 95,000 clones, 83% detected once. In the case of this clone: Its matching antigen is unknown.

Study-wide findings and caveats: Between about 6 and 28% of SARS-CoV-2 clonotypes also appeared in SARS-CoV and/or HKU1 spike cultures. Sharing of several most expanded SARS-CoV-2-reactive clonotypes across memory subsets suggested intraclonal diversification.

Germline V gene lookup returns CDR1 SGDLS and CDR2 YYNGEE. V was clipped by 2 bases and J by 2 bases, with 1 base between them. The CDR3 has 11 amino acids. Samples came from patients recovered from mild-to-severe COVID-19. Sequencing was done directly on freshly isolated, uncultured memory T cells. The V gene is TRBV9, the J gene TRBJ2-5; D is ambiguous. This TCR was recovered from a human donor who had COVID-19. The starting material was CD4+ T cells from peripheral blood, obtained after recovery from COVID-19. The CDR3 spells CASSVQETQYF. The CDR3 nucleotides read TGTGCCAGCAGCGTTCAAGAGACCCAGTACTTC. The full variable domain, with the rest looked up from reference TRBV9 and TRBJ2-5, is DSGVTQTPKHLITATGQRVTLRCSPRSGDLSVYWYQQSLDQGLQFLIQYYNGEERAKGNILERFSAQQFPDLHSELNLSSLELGDSALYFCASSVQETQYFGPGTRLLVL.